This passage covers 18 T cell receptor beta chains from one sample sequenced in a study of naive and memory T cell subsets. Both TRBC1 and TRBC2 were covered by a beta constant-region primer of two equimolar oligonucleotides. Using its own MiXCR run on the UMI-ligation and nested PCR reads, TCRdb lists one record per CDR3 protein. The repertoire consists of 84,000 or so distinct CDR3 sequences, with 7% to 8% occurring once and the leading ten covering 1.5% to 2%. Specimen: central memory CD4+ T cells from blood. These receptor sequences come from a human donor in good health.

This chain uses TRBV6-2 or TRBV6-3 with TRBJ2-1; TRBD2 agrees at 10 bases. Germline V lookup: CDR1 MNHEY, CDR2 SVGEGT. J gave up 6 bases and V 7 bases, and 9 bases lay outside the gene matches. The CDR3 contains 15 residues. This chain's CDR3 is CASTHSSGGSNEQFF. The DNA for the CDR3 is TGTGCCAGCACCCATTCTAGCGGGGGTTCCAATGAGCAGTTCTTC.

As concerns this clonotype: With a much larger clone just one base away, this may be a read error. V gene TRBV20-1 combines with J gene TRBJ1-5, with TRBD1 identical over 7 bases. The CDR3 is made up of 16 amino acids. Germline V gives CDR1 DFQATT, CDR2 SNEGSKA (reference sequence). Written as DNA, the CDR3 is TGCAGTGCTAGAGGCACCAGGGGGACCGGCAATCAGACCCAGCATTTT. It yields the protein CSARGTRGTGNQTQHF.

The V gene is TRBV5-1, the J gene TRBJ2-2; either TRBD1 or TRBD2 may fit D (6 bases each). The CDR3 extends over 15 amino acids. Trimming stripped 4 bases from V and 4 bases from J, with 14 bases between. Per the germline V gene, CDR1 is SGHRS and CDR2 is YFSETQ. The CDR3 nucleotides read TGCGCCAGCAGCCCCGGGGGCCTCCGCACCGGGGAGCTGTTTTTT. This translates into CASSPGGLRTGELFF.

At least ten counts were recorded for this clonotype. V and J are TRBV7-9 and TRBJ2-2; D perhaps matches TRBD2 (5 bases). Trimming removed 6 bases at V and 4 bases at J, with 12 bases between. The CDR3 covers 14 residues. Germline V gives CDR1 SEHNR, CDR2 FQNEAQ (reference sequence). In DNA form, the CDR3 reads TGTGCCAGCAGATCACTAGTTCCCACCGGGGAGCTGTTTTTT. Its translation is CASRSLVPTGELFF.

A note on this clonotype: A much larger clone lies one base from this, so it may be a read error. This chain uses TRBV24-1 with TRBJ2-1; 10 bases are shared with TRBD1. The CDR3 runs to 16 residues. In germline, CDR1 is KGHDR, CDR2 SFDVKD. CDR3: CANSQGGTGADNEQFF. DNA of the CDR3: TGTGCCAACAGTCAGGGCGGGACAGGGGCCGACAATGAGCAGTTCTTC.

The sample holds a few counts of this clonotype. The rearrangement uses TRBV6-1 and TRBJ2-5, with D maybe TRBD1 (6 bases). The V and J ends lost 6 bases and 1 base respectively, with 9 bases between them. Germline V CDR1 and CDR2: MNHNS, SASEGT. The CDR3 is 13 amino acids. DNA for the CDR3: TGTGCCAGCAGGCAGGGGACCCAAGAGACCCAGTACTTC. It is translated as CASRQGTQETQYF.

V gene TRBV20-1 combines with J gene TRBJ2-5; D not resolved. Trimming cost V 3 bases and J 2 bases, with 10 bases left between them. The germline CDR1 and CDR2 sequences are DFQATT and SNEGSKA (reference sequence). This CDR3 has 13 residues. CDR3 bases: TGCAGTGCTAGCAGTCAGGCTCAAGAGACCCAGTACTTC. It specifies CSASSQAQETQYF.

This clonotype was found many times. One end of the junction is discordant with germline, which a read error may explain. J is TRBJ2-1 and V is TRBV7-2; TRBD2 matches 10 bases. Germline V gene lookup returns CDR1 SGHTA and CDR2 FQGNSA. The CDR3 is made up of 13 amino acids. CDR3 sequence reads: CASSLWGEREGVF. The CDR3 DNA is TGTGCCAGCAGCTTATGGGGGGAGCGGGAGGGGGTCTTC.

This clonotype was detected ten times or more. The CDR3 DNA sequence: TGCAGCGGGGGGGGGAGGCGGGCTGAAGCTTTCTTT. As protein: CSGGGRRAEAFF. The chain couples TRBV29-1 to TRBJ1-1; possibly TRBD1 for D (5 bases). Deletions cut 7 bases from V and 6 bases from J, with 15 bases between. This CDR3 is built from 12 residues. CDR1 is SQVTM, CDR2 ANQGSEA, per germline.

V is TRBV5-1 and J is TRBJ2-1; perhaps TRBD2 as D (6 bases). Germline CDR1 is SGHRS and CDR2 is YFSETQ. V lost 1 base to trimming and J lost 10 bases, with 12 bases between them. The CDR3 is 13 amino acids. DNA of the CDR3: TGCGCCAGCAGCTTGCGGGAGTTGGGGGAGCAGTTCTTC. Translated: CASSLRELGEQFF. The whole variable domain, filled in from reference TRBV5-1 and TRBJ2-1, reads KAGVTQTPRYLIKTRGQQVTLSCSPISGHRSVSWYQQTPGQGLQFLFEYFSETQRNKGNFPGRFSGRQFSNSRSEMNVSTLELGDSALYLCASSLRELGEQFFGPGTRLTVL.

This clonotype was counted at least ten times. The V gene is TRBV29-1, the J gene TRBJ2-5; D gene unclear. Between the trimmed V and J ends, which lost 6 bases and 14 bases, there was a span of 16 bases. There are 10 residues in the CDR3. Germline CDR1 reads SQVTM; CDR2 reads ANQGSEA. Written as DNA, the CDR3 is TGCAGCGTAGACACCCCACTCAGATACTTC. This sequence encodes CSVDTPLRYF.

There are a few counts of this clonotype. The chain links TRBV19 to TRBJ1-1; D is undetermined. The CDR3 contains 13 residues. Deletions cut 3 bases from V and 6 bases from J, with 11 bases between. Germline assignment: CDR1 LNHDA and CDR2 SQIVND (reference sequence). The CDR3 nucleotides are TGTGCCAGTAGTATTTCAGCTGGGCCTGAAGCTTTCTTT. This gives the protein CASSISAGPEAFF.

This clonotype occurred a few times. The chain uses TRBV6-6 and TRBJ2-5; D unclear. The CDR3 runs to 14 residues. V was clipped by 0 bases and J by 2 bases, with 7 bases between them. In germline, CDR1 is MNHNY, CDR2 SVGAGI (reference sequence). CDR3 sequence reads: CASSYSLGQETQYF. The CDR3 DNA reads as TGTGCCAGCAGTTACTCGTTAGGGCAAGAGACCCAGTACTTC.

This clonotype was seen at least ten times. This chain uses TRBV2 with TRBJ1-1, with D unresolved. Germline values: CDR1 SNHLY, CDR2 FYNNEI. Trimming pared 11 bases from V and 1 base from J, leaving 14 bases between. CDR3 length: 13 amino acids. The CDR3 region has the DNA TGTGCCGGCAAACTTCGATCGAACACTGAAGCTTTCTTT. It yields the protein CAGKLRSNTEAFF.

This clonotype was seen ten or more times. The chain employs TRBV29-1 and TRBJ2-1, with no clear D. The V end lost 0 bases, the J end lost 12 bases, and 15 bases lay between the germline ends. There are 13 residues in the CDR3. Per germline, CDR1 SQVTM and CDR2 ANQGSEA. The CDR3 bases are TGCAGCGTTGAAGATCTATGGGGATCCGGGCAGTTCTTC. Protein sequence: CSVEDLWGSGQFF.

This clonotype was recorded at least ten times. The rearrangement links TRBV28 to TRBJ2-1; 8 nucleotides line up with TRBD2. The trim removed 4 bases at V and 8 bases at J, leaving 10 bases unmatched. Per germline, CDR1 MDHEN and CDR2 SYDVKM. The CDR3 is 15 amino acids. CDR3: CASSSAGAAGDEQFF. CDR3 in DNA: TGTGCCAGCAGTTCAGCGGGGGCCGCAGGAGATGAGCAGTTCTTC.

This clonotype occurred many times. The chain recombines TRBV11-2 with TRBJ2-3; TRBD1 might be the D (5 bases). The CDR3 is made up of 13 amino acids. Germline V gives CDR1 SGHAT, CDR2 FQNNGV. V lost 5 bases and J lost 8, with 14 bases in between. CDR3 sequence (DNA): TGTGCCAGCAGCCTTCCTAGGCAGGGTACGCAGTATTTT. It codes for CASSLPRQGTQYF.

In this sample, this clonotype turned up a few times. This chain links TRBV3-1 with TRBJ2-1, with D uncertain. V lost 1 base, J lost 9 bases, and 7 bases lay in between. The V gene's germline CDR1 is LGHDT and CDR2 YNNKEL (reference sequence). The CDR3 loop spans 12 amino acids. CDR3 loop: CASSQVPVEQFF. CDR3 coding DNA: TGTGCCAGCAGCCAAGTTCCGGTTGAGCAGTTCTTC.